The 20 T cell receptor beta chains below were found in one sample sequenced in a study of T cell repertoires in cytomegalovirus infection. MiXCR was run by TCRdb on the reads, yielding one entry per CDR3 protein. The sample lists around 230,000 distinct CDR3 sequences, 6.5% seen once, with roughly 6.5% in the top ten. Sequenced input: PBMCs. The receptor source for this set is a human donor in good health (CMV status not recorded). Some clones in this sample may be carry-over from other donors' samples.

This clonotype was observed many times. The V call is TRBV7-2, the J call TRBJ1-5; D is uncertain. The V end lost 4 bases, the J end lost 7 bases, and 17 bases lay between the germline ends. Germline-derived CDR1 and CDR2 are SGHTA and FQGNSA. This CDR3 has 15 residues. CDR3 region: CASSSGRVVGQPQHF. The CDR3 coding sequence is TGTGCCAGCAGCTCGGGGAGGGTAGTCGGGCAGCCCCAGCATTTT.

This clonotype was seen many times. The rearrangement joins TRBV20-1 to TRBJ1-1; D remains ambiguous. V lost 1 base, J lost 0 bases, and 6 bases lay in between. The CDR3 contains 13 residues. Germline V gives CDR1 DFQATT, CDR2 SNEGSKA (reference sequence). CDR3 sequence reads: CSARAGLNTEAFF. Here the CDR3 DNA reads TGCAGTGCTAGAGCGGGCTTGAACACTGAAGCTTTCTTT.

CDR3: CASSFQRFSYEQYF. In nucleotides, the CDR3 is TGTGCCAGCAGTTTCCAGCGTTTCTCCTACGAGCAGTACTTC. The rearrangement joins TRBV28 to TRBJ2-7; D not resolved. Germline loops: CDR1 MDHEN, CDR2 SYDVKM. Trimming cost V 3 bases and J 0 bases, with 9 bases left between them. The CDR3 is made up of 14 amino acids.

This clonotype was seen more than once but under ten times. V and J are TRBV19 and TRBJ2-2, with D perhaps TRBD1 (6 bases). Germline V gene sequence: CDR1 LNHDA, CDR2 SQIVND (reference sequence). The CDR3 runs 15 residues. The V end lost 8 bases, the J end lost 0 bases, and 13 bases lay between the germline ends. CDR3 protein: CASRRTEANTGELFF. The DNA for the CDR3 is TGTGCCAGTCGAAGGACAGAAGCGAACACCGGGGAGCTGTTTTTT.

This clonotype was observed at least ten times. V usage is TRBV7-3 and J usage is TRBJ1-1, with a tentative D call TRBD1 (6 bases). Germline V gives CDR1 SGHTA, CDR2 FQGTGA. The CDR3 sequence is 13 residues long. V was shortened by 8 bases and J by 3 bases, with 13 bases between the two germline ends. DNA for the CDR3: TGTGCCAGCGGGTTCAACAGGGACACTGAAGCTTTCTTT. Translating gives CASGFNRDTEAFF.

The table lists this clonotype with many counts. V is TRBV7-2 and J is TRBJ2-1; D may be TRBD1 (5 bases). The CDR3 consists of 13 residues. V was clipped by 0 bases and J by 15 bases, with 15 bases between them. Germline V lookup: CDR1 SGHTA, CDR2 FQGNSA. The CDR3 loop is CASSLAHQGDVFF. The CDR3 coding sequence is TGTGCCAGCAGCTTAGCACACCAAGGGGATGTGTTCTTC.

This clonotype was counted ten times or more. V usage is TRBV7-9 and J usage is TRBJ2-7, with 9 nucleotides matching TRBD1. Germline trimming cut 3 bases from V and 3 bases from J; bases unmatched to any gene: 9. The CDR3 runs 16 residues. CDR1 SEHNR and CDR2 FQNEAQ come from the germline V gene (reference sequence). CDR3 DNA sequence: TGTGCCAGCAGCTTCGAAAACCGACAGGGGGGCTACGAGCAGTACTTC. Encoded protein: CASSFENRQGGYEQYF. Full variable domain (rest looked up from reference TRBV7-9 and TRBJ2-7): DTGVSQNPRHKITKRGQNVTFRCDPISEHNRLYWYRQTLGQGPEFLTYFQNEAQLEKSRLLSDRFSAERPKGSFSTLEIQRTEQGDSAMYLCASSFENRQGGYEQYFGPGTRLTVT.

Many counts were recorded for this clonotype. The gene calls are TRBV29-1 and TRBJ2-2; D may be TRBD2 (5 bases). Trimming stripped 8 bases from V and 4 bases from J, with 14 bases between. The CDR3 runs to 13 residues. Germline CDR1 SQVTM, CDR2 ANQGSEA. CDR3 DNA sequence: TGCAGCTGCTCCGGGAAAGTCACCGGGGAGCTGTTTTTT. Its translation is CSCSGKVTGELFF.

This clonotype was detected many times. A read error may account for a junction end that differs from germline. The chain couples TRBV5-1 to TRBJ1-2, with D tentatively TRBD1 (5 bases). The V gene's germline CDR1 is SGHRS and CDR2 YFSETQ. CDR3 length: 13 amino acids. CDR3 DNA sequence: TGCGCCAGCACTTCGGAATTCGGACACCTCCCAATCTTC. The encoded protein is CASTSEFGHLPIF.

This clonotype was observed at least ten times. The V call is TRBV6-2 or TRBV6-3, the J call TRBJ2-4; 11 nucleotides match TRBD1. Germline CDR1 reads MNHEY; CDR2 reads SVGEGT. There are 17 residues in the CDR3. The V gene end was trimmed by 4 bases and the J gene end by 8 bases; junction bases not matched to a gene: 13. The CDR3 DNA is TGTGCCAGCAGTTTAGATTCCAGGACAGGGGGCTTTGACATTCAGTACTTC. It yields the protein CASSLDSRTGGFDIQYF.

The rearrangement uses TRBV20-1 and TRBJ1-3, with D possibly matching TRBD1 (6 bases). The CDR3 is 15 residues long. CDR1 and CDR2 from the germline V gene are DFQATT and SNEGSKA (reference sequence). V was clipped by 6 bases and J by 0 bases, with 15 bases between them. CDR3 coding DNA: TGCAGTGCCCAGGACAGTTTCAACTCTGGAAACACCATATATTTT. It is translated as CSAQDSFNSGNTIYF.

This clonotype occurred many times. This chain connects TRBV6-2 or TRBV6-3 to TRBJ2-7, with 11 bases identical to TRBD1. CDR1 MNHEY and CDR2 SVGEGT come from the germline V gene. V shed 2 bases, J shed 5 bases, and the junction held 11 bases outside the gene matches. The CDR3 covers 17 residues. The CDR3 loop reads CASSYPLLRGQGDEQYF. The CDR3 DNA reads TGTGCCAGCAGTTACCCCCTCTTGAGGGGACAGGGGGACGAGCAGTACTTC.

This clonotype has at least ten counts. The chain joins TRBV7-9 to TRBJ2-1; weak D call: TRBD2 (6 bases). The germline V and J ends were trimmed by 5 bases and 7 bases, with 21 bases remaining between them. CDR3 length equals 16 residues. The V gene's germline CDR1 is SEHNR and CDR2 FQNEAQ (reference sequence). CDR3 nucleotide sequence: TGTGCCAGCAGCCCCCCCGGGGGACCCGATCCGAATGAGCAGTTCTTC. It yields the protein CASSPPGGPDPNEQFF.

This clonotype was observed at least ten times. The chain employs TRBV6-2 or TRBV6-3 and TRBJ1-5; D uncertain. The V end lost 7 bases, the J end lost 0 bases, and 10 bases lay between the germline ends. From germline, CDR1 is MNHEY and CDR2 SVGEGT. The length of the CDR3 is 14 residues. The CDR3 here is CASKLDYSNQPQHF. The CDR3 coding sequence is TGTGCCAGCAAACTGGATTATAGCAATCAGCCCCAGCATTTT.

This clonotype came up many times. The V gene is TRBV7-2, the J gene TRBJ2-5; D possibly corresponds to TRBD1 (5 bases). In germline, CDR1 is SGHTA, CDR2 FQGNSA. The CDR3 is 17 amino acids. Between the trimmed V and J ends, which lost 2 bases and 2 bases, there was a span of 18 bases. DNA of the CDR3: TGTGCCAGCAGCTTAAGGGGCAGGGCATTTCCACAAGAGACCCAGTACTTC. Its protein is CASSLRGRAFPQETQYF.

This clonotype appeared many times. The rearrangement joins TRBV7-3 to TRBJ1-5; 9 bases line up with TRBD1. Germline lookup yields CDR1 SGHTA and CDR2 FQGTGA. With V trimmed by 5 bases and J by 1 base, 6 bases remained unmatched. This CDR3 has 16 residues. The CDR3 bases are TGTGCCAGCAGCAAACAGGGGGCAGGAAGCAATCAGCCCCAGCATTTT. Translation: CASSKQGAGSNQPQHF.

This clonotype was detected ten times or more. This chain uses TRBV14 with TRBJ1-1; D remains ambiguous. Germline CDR1 reads SGHDN; CDR2 reads FVKESK. With 5 bases removed from V and 6 bases from J, the gap between germline ends came to 16 bases. CDR3 size: 14 residues. CDR3 DNA sequence: TGTGCCAGCAGCTTGGCCCACGGGATCTCTGAAGCTTTCTTT. This gives the protein CASSLAHGISEAFF.

There are many counts of this clonotype. The chain has TRBV28 and TRBJ2-7; 7 nucleotides match TRBD1. The CDR3 length is 14 residues. Germline-derived CDR1 and CDR2 are MDHEN and SYDVKM. J gave up 3 bases and V 5 bases, and 7 bases lay outside the gene matches. This CDR3 reads CASSTPGTVYEQYF. The CDR3 nucleotides read TGTGCCAGCAGTACCCCCGGGACAGTCTACGAGCAGTACTTC.

This clonotype turned up a few times. The rearrangement uses TRBV9 and TRBJ2-1, with D unclear. The CDR3 extends over 13 amino acids. Per germline, CDR1 SGDLS and CDR2 YYNGEE. V lost 0 bases and J lost 6, with 7 bases in between. The CDR3, as DNA: TGTGCCAGCAGCGTAGGCTGGTCCAATGAGCAGTTCTTC. It translates to CASSVGWSNEQFF.

At least ten counts were recorded for this clonotype. V and J are TRBV7-2 and TRBJ1-3; D is unresolved. The V and J ends lost 4 bases and 0 bases respectively, with 7 bases between them. The CDR3 totals 14 residues. CDR1 SGHTA and CDR2 FQGNSA come from the germline V gene. The CDR3 sequence: CASSSQNSGNTIYF. The CDR3 DNA reads TGTGCCAGCAGCTCGCAAAACTCTGGAAACACCATATATTTT.